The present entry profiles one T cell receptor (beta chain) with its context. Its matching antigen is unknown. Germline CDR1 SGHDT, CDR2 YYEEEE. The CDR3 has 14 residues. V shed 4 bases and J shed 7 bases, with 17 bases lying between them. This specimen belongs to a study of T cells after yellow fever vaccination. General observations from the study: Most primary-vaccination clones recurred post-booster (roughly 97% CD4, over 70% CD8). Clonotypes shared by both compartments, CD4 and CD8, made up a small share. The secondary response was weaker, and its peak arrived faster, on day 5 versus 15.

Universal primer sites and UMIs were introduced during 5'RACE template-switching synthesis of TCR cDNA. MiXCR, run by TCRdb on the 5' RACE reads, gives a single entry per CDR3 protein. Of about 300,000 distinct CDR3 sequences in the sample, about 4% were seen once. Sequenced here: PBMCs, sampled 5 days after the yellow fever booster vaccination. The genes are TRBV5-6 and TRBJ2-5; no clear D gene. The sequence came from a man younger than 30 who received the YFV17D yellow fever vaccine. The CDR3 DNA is TGTGCCAGCAGCGGCCCCGGTTGGCTGGGGACCCAGTACTTC. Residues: CASSGPGWLGTQYF.